This is a list of T cell receptor beta chains from one sample in a study of OX40 agonist ivuxolimab in advanced cancers. This table comes from immunoSEQ multiplex PCR, and its TCRdb copy is limited to in-frame clones, with some not included. Counted here are 37,000 or so clones, around 87% occurring once; the ten biggest clones make up 2.4%. The sample consisted of CD4+ or CD8+ T cells sorted from blood, taken in a trial of the OX40 agonist ivuxolimab. All receptors come from an adult with an advanced solid tumor such as melanoma, head and neck, liver or kidney cancer. Both conserved end residues are part of each CDR3. A D gene is named only where the DNA matches it firmly. Clone size is shown for a subset of rows, as once, few, many or a class of expanded clone.

j_call: TRBJ2-1; v_call: TRBV6-1; clone_size: .; d_call: .; cdr3_length: 13; cdr3_nt: TGTGCCTCGGTTAGGCCCGGGGGAAATGAGCAGTTCTTC; cdr3_aa: CASVRPGGNEQFF
j_call: TRBJ1-3; v_call: TRBV4-2; clone_size: .; d_call: .; cdr3_length: 18; cdr3_nt: TGTGCCAGCAGCCAAGACGCCGTCGACATATTCTCTGGAAACACCATATATTTT; cdr3_aa: CASSQDAVDIFSGNTIYF
j_call: TRBJ2-7; v_call: TRBV20-1; clone_size: .; d_call: TRBD1; cdr3_length: 11; cdr3_nt: TGCAGTGCTAGGCAGGGGGCCGAGCAGTACTTC; cdr3_aa: CSARQGAEQYF
j_call: TRBJ2-7; v_call: TRBV19; clone_size: .; d_call: TRBD2; cdr3_length: 13; cdr3_nt: TGTGCCAGTAGTGATAGCGGGGGGTACGAGCAGTACTTC; cdr3_aa: CASSDSGGYEQYF
j_call: TRBJ2-2; v_call: TRBV29-1; clone_size: .; d_call: .; cdr3_length: 13; cdr3_nt: TGCAGCGTTGAACTCGGGCGAACCGGGGAGCTGTTTTTT; cdr3_aa: CSVELGRTGELFF
j_call: TRBJ1-1; v_call: TRBV7-9; clone_size: .; d_call: .; cdr3_length: 13; cdr3_nt: TGTGCCAGCAGCCCCAATTCAGTCCAGGAAGCTTTCTTT; cdr3_aa: CASSPNSVQEAFF
j_call: TRBJ2-3; v_call: TRBV7-3; clone_size: once; d_call: .; cdr3_length: 14; cdr3_nt: TGTGCCAGCAGCGCGACAGAGGGCACAGATACGCAGTATTTT; cdr3_aa: CASSATEGTDTQYF
j_call: TRBJ2-2; v_call: TRBV5-8; clone_size: .; d_call: .; cdr3_length: 15; cdr3_nt: TGTGCCAGCAGCTGGGGGGGACAGAACACCGGGGAGCTGTTTTTT; cdr3_aa: CASSWGGQNTGELFF
j_call: TRBJ1-6; v_call: TRBV10-2; clone_size: few; d_call: .; cdr3_length: 15; cdr3_nt: TGCGCCAGCAGACAGGGTTTGGGGGAAAATTCACCCCTCCACTTT; cdr3_aa: CASRQGLGENSPLHF
j_call: TRBJ2-5; v_call: TRBV9; clone_size: .; d_call: TRBD2; cdr3_length: 16; cdr3_nt: TGTGCCAGCAGCCCGAGACTAGCGGGGGGTTTTGAGACCCAGTACTTC; cdr3_aa: CASSPRLAGGFETQYF
j_call: TRBJ1-1; v_call: TRBV7-9; clone_size: few; d_call: .; cdr3_length: 14; cdr3_nt: TGTGCCAGCAGCTTAGCTTTGACCTCATTTGAAGCTTTCTTT; cdr3_aa: CASSLALTSFEAFF
j_call: TRBJ1-4; v_call: TRBV5-1; clone_size: .; d_call: TRBD1; cdr3_length: 13; cdr3_nt: TGCGCCAGCAGCGGCGGGGACAGGGAAAAACTGTTTTTT; cdr3_aa: CASSGGDREKLFF
j_call: TRBJ1-5; v_call: TRBV6-1; clone_size: .; d_call: TRBD1; cdr3_length: 14; cdr3_nt: TGTGCCAGCCTCGGGGACAGGGCCAATCAGCCCCAGCATTTT; cdr3_aa: CASLGDRANQPQHF
j_call: TRBJ2-3; v_call: TRBV4-1; clone_size: .; d_call: TRBD1; cdr3_length: 16; cdr3_nt: TGCGCCAGCAGCCAAAGAGGTACGCCATCGGGACAGGGACAGTATTTT; cdr3_aa: CASSQRGTPSGQGQYF
j_call: TRBJ1-6; v_call: TRBV9; clone_size: .; d_call: .; cdr3_length: 13; cdr3_nt: TGTGCCTCCAGCGGTAATATCAATTCACCCCTCCACTTT; cdr3_aa: CASSGNINSPLHF
j_call: TRBJ2-7; v_call: TRBV27; clone_size: few; d_call: TRBD2; cdr3_length: 14; cdr3_nt: TGTGCCAGCAGTTCGACTAGCGGGGCAGGAGAGCAGTACTTC; cdr3_aa: CASSSTSGAGEQYF
j_call: TRBJ1-6; v_call: TRBV6-5; clone_size: .; d_call: TRBD1; cdr3_length: 14; cdr3_nt: TGTGCCAGCAAAAGACAGGGGGCGAATTCACCCCTCCACTTT; cdr3_aa: CASKRQGANSPLHF
j_call: TRBJ1-6; v_call: TRBV25-1; clone_size: .; d_call: .; cdr3_length: 15; cdr3_nt: TGTGCCAGTTCCACAGGGCACTCCTATAATTCACCCCTCCACTTT; cdr3_aa: CASSTGHSYNSPLHF
j_call: TRBJ1-3; v_call: TRBV5-1; clone_size: .; d_call: .; cdr3_length: 15; cdr3_nt: TGCGCCAGCAGCTTGGGACAGGCGATTGGAAACACCATATATTTT; cdr3_aa: CASSLGQAIGNTIYF
j_call: TRBJ1-2; v_call: TRBV6-1; clone_size: once; d_call: .; cdr3_length: 14; cdr3_nt: TGTGCCAGCAGTGAAGGATCAGGGTACTATGGCTACACCTTC; cdr3_aa: CASSEGSGYYGYTF
j_call: TRBJ1-1; v_call: TRBV6-1; clone_size: .; d_call: TRBD1; cdr3_length: 15; cdr3_nt: TGTGCCAGCAGTGGGGACAGGGTAGGTAGCACTGAAGCTTTCTTT; cdr3_aa: CASSGDRVGSTEAFF
j_call: TRBJ2-2; v_call: TRBV12-5; clone_size: .; d_call: .; cdr3_length: 17; cdr3_nt: TGTGCTAGTGGTTTGGGATGGGGGGAATTGAACACCGGGGAGCTGTTTTTT; cdr3_aa: CASGLGWGELNTGELFF
j_call: TRBJ2-6; v_call: TRBV12-5; clone_size: .; d_call: .; cdr3_length: 13; cdr3_nt: TGTGCTAGTGGATCCTCTGGGGCCAACGTCCTGACTTTC; cdr3_aa: CASGSSGANVLTF
j_call: TRBJ1-1; v_call: TRBV11-2; clone_size: .; d_call: TRBD1; cdr3_length: 16; cdr3_nt: TGTGCCAGCACCCCAATGACAGGGGAAGGGGACACTGAAGCTTTCTTT; cdr3_aa: CASTPMTGEGDTEAFF
j_call: TRBJ1-1; v_call: TRBV19; clone_size: .; d_call: .; cdr3_length: 15; cdr3_nt: TGTGCCAGTAGTGATATGGGATCCCAGGGGAACAAAGCTTTCTTT; cdr3_aa: CASSDMGSQGNKAFF
j_call: TRBJ2-2; v_call: TRBV18; clone_size: .; d_call: .; cdr3_length: 15; cdr3_nt: TGTGCCAGCTCACCACGCAGGGCGAACACCGGGGAGCTGTTTTTT; cdr3_aa: CASSPRRANTGELFF
j_call: TRBJ2-3; v_call: TRBV9; clone_size: .; d_call: .; cdr3_length: 13; cdr3_nt: TGTGCCAGCAGCGTAGAGGCCCGTGATACGCAGTATTTT; cdr3_aa: CASSVEARDTQYF
j_call: TRBJ1-5; v_call: TRBV7-6; clone_size: .; d_call: TRBD1; cdr3_length: 13; cdr3_nt: TGTGCCAGCAGCACAGGGGGCAATCAGCCCCAGCATTTT; cdr3_aa: CASSTGGNQPQHF
j_call: TRBJ2-7; v_call: TRBV19; clone_size: .; d_call: TRBD1; cdr3_length: 16; cdr3_nt: TGTGCCAGTAGCCCAATCGGGACAGAGAGCTCCTACGAGCAGTACTTC; cdr3_aa: CASSPIGTESSYEQYF
j_call: TRBJ2-3; v_call: TRBV29-1; clone_size: .; d_call: .; cdr3_length: 12; cdr3_nt: TGCAGCGTTGAAGATGGAGGAGATACGCAGTATTTT; cdr3_aa: CSVEDGGDTQYF
j_call: TRBJ2-1; v_call: TRBV10-1; clone_size: .; d_call: .; cdr3_length: 16; cdr3_nt: TGCGCCAGCAGTGAGTCCCTTGCGAGCTCCTACAATGAGCAGTTCTTC; cdr3_aa: CASSESLASSYNEQFF
j_call: TRBJ2-7; v_call: TRBV5-4; clone_size: .; d_call: TRBD1; cdr3_length: 14; cdr3_nt: TGTGCCAGCAGCTTCGGGACAGGGACCTACGAGCAGTACTTC; cdr3_aa: CASSFGTGTYEQYF
j_call: TRBJ2-5; v_call: TRBV11-3; clone_size: .; d_call: .; cdr3_length: 11; cdr3_nt: TGTGCCAGCGGGCAGGGGGAGACCCAGTACTTC; cdr3_aa: CASGQGETQYF